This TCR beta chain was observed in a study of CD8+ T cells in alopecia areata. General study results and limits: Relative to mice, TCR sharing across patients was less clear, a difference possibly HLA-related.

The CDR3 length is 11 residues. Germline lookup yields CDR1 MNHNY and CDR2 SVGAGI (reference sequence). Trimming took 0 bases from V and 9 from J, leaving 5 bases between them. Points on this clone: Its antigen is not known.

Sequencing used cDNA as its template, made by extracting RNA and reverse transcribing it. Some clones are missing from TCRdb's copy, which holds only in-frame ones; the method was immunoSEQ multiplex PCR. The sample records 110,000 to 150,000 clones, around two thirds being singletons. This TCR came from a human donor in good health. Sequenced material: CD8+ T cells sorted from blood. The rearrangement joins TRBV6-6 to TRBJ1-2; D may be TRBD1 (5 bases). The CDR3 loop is CASSYSGRYTF. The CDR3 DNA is TGTGCCAGCAGTTACTCGGGACGCTACACCTTC.